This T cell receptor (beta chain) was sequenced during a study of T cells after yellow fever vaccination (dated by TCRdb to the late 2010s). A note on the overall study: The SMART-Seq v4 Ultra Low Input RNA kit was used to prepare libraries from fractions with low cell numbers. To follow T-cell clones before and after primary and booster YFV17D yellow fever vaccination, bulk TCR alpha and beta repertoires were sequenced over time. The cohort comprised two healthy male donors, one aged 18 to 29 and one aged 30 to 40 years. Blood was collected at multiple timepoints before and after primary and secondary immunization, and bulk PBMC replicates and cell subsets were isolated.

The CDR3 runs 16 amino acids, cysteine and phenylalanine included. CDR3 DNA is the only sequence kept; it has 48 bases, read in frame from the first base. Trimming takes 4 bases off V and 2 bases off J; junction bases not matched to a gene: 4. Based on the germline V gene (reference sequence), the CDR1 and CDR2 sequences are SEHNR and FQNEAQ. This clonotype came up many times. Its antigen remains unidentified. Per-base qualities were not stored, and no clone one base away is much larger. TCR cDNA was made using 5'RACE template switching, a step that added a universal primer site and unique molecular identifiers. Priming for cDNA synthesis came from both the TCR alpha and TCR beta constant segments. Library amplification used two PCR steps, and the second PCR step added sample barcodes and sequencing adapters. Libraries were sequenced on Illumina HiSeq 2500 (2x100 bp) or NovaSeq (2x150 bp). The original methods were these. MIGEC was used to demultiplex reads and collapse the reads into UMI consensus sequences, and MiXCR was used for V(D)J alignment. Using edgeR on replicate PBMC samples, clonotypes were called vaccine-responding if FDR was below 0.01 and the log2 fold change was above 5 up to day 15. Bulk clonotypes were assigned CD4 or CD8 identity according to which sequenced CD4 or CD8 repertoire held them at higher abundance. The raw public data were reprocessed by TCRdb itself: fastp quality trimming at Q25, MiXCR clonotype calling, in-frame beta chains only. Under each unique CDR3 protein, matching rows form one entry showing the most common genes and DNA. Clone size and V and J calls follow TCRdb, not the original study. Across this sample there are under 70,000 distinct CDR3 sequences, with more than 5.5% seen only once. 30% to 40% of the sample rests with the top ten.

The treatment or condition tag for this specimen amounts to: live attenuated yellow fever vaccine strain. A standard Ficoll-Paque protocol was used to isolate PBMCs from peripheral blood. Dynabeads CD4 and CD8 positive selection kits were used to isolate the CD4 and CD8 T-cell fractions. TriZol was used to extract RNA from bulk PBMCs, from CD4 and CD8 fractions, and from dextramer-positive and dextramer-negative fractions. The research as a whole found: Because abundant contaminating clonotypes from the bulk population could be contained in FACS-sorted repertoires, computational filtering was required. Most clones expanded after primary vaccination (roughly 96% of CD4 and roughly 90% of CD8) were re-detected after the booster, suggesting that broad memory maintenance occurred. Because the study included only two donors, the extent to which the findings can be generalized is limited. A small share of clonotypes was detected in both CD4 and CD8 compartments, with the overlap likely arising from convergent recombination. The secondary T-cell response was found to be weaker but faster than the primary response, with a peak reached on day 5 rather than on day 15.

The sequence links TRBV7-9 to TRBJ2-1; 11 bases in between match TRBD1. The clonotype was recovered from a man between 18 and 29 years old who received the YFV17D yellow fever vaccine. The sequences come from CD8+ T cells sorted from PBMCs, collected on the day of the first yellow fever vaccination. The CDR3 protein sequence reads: CASSSAGQGAYNEQFF. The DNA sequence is TGTGCCAGCAGCTCCGCGGGACAGGGGGCCTACAATGAGCAGTTCTTC.